The rows below give T cell receptor beta chains drawn from one sample of a study of T cell responses to AZD1222 COVID-19 vaccine. Assay used: immunoSEQ multiplex PCR; TCRdb lists only in-frame clones, some missing. The sample shows around 140,000 clones, approximately 94% of them seen only once. The sequences come from peripheral blood, collected on day 0 of AZD1222 vaccination. The receptors were sampled from an adult in good health. Each CDR3 is given with its conserved first and last residue. Each record gives: V gene, D gene, clone size, J gene, CDR3 protein. D genes are given only for firm matches. Not all rows give a size; the values are once, few, many and, for expanded clones, a class.

v_call: TRBV9
d_call: -
clone_size: -
j_call: TRBJ1-4
cdr3_aa: CASSPGLIGEKLFF

v_call: TRBV2
d_call: TRBD2
clone_size: -
j_call: TRBJ2-7
cdr3_aa: CASSWTSGIGEQYF

v_call: TRBV10-3
d_call: TRBD2
clone_size: -
j_call: TRBJ2-1
cdr3_aa: CASQSGSTARGSYNEQFF

v_call: TRBV5-5
d_call: TRBD2
clone_size: -
j_call: TRBJ2-5
cdr3_aa: CASSLKVGGQETQYF

v_call: TRBV7-8
d_call: TRBD2
clone_size: -
j_call: TRBJ2-3
cdr3_aa: CASSARGGLAGTHTDTQYF

v_call: TRBV7-3
d_call: -
clone_size: -
j_call: TRBJ2-7
cdr3_aa: CASSLTGGSKGNYEQYF

v_call: TRBV6-1
d_call: -
clone_size: once
j_call: TRBJ1-2
cdr3_aa: CASSEGFWGRRYGYTF

v_call: TRBV5-1
d_call: -
clone_size: -
j_call: TRBJ2-2
cdr3_aa: CASSTGHLAPNTGELFF

v_call: TRBV27
d_call: -
clone_size: -
j_call: TRBJ1-3
cdr3_aa: CASSPSEGQLGYPIYF

v_call: TRBV3-1/TRBV3-2
d_call: TRBD2
clone_size: -
j_call: TRBJ2-7
cdr3_aa: CASSLQRGALEQYF

v_call: TRBV7-2
d_call: -
clone_size: -
j_call: TRBJ1-5
cdr3_aa: CASSLVAGSNQPQHF

v_call: TRBV5-1
d_call: -
clone_size: -
j_call: TRBJ2-1
cdr3_aa: CASSLDRYNEQFF

v_call: TRBV7-2
d_call: -
clone_size: -
j_call: TRBJ1-2
cdr3_aa: CASRTALGGRGGYTF

v_call: TRBV6-5
d_call: -
clone_size: -
j_call: TRBJ1-2
cdr3_aa: CASRVDRFDGYTF

v_call: TRBV28
d_call: TRBD2
clone_size: -
j_call: TRBJ2-7
cdr3_aa: CASSLPNLGLAGAYEQYF

v_call: TRBV5-4
d_call: -
clone_size: -
j_call: TRBJ2-7
cdr3_aa: CASSSFLGLPRYF

v_call: TRBV7-2
d_call: TRBD1
clone_size: -
j_call: TRBJ1-1
cdr3_aa: CASSARQGEVTEAFF

v_call: TRBV2
d_call: -
clone_size: -
j_call: TRBJ1-5
cdr3_aa: CASRLRRNQPQHF

v_call: TRBV4-1
d_call: -
clone_size: -
j_call: TRBJ1-2
cdr3_aa: CASSQSRDQGGYTF

v_call: TRBV5-1
d_call: -
clone_size: -
j_call: TRBJ2-1
cdr3_aa: CASSFKAFGDNEQFF

v_call: TRBV7-2
d_call: -
clone_size: -
j_call: TRBJ2-7
cdr3_aa: CASRGDGSYEQYF

v_call: TRBV10-3
d_call: -
clone_size: once
j_call: TRBJ2-3
cdr3_aa: CASREGDTQYF